This is a list of T cell receptor beta chains from one sample in a study of cytomegalovirus exposure and HLA in healthy donors. The data were produced by immunoSEQ multiplex PCR, yet TCRdb's version contains in-frame clones alone and is incomplete. The sample gives fewer than 110,000 clones, over 75% of which show up once; around 2.1% is in the top ten. The sequencing sample was made of PBMCs. These TCRs come from a man aged 25 to 45 in good health and CMV-seronegative. Both conserved end residues are part of each CDR3. Each record gives: clone size, D gene, V gene, J gene, CDR3 protein, CDR3 DNA. The D gene is left open where the match is weak. Not all rows give a size; the values are once, few, many and, for expanded clones, a class.

many,-,TRBV4-2,TRBJ2-1,CASSQELIAYNEQFF,TGTGCCAGCAGCCAAGAGTTAATAGCCTACAATGAGCAGTTCTTC
-,-,TRBV15,TRBJ2-7,CATSRDPRGAYEQYF,TGTGCCACCAGCAGAGATCCCCGCGGAGCCTACGAGCAGTACTTC
-,-,TRBV7-3,TRBJ2-2,CASSLGQNTGELFF,TGTGCCAGCAGCTTAGGGCAGAACACCGGGGAGCTGTTTTTT
-,TRBD2,TRBV7-3,TRBJ2-5,CASSLKSAGGGASLETQYF,TGTGCCAGCAGCTTAAAAAGTGCCGGCGGGGGGGCGAGTCTTGAGACCCAGTACTTC
-,TRBD2,TRBV27,TRBJ2-7,CASSLAAGLYEQYF,TGTGCCAGCAGTTTGGCGGCGGGACTATACGAGCAGTACTTC
-,-,TRBV6-5,TRBJ2-3,CASSPGTDTQYF,TGTGCCAGCAGCCCGGGCACAGATACGCAGTATTTT
once,-,TRBV9,TRBJ1-1,CASSALETEAFF,TGTGCCAGCAGCGCGCTTGAGACTGAAGCTTTCTTT
-,-,TRBV9,TRBJ1-2,CASSVTPSGGYGYTF,TGTGCCAGCAGCGTCACTCCCTCGGGGGGTTATGGCTACACCTTC
once,TRBD2,TRBV2,TRBJ2-3,CASSEALLAGATDTQYF,TGTGCCAGCAGTGAAGCCCTACTAGCGGGAGCGACAGATACGCAGTATTTT
-,-,TRBV6-5,TRBJ2-7,CASSSPAPPYEQYF,TGTGCCAGCAGTAGCCCCGCTCCTCCATACGAGCAGTACTTC
-,TRBD1,TRBV19,TRBJ1-1,CASSQGAGEAFF,TGTGCCAGTAGCCAGGGGGCGGGTGAAGCTTTCTTT
-,TRBD2,TRBV28,TRBJ2-7,CASIGGTSGAYEQYF,TGTGCCAGCATTGGTGGGACTAGCGGTGCCTACGAGCAGTACTTC
once,TRBD1,TRBV7-9,TRBJ2-1,CASSPGQGANREQFF,TGTGCCAGCAGCCCCGGACAGGGGGCTAATCGTGAGCAGTTCTTC
-,-,TRBV5-4,TRBJ2-5,CASSPPPELARETQYF,TGTGCCAGCAGCCCTCCCCCGGAGTTAGCGAGAGAGACCCAGTACTTC
few,-,TRBV10-2,TRBJ2-6,CASSGDSTLTSGANVLTF,TGCGCCAGCAGTGGGGACTCTACTTTGACCTCTGGGGCCAACGTCCTGACTTTC
few,-,TRBV29-1,TRBJ2-2,CSVRTGELFF,TGCAGCGTGCGAACCGGGGAGCTGTTTTTT
-,-,TRBV7-3,TRBJ1-1,CASSLSGNTEAFF,TGTGCCAGCAGCTTATCTGGCAACACTGAAGCTTTCTTT
-,-,TRBV6-1,TRBJ2-7,CASTQGPYEQYF,TGTGCCAGCACCCAGGGGCCCTACGAGCAGTACTTC
-,TRBD2,TRBV6-1,TRBJ2-1,CASSERPGTSGRAIGYNEQFF,TGTGCCAGCAGCGAACGTCCCGGGACTAGCGGGAGGGCCATCGGGTACAATGAGCAGTTCTTC
-,TRBD1,TRBV6-1,TRBJ1-2,CASSAGGVERNYGYTF,TGTGCCAGCAGTGCAGGGGGCGTAGAGAGGAACTATGGCTACACCTTC
-,-,TRBV18,TRBJ1-1,CASSPKVSVNTEAFF,TGTGCCAGCTCACCCAAAGTTTCGGTGAACACTGAAGCTTTCTTT
-,TRBD1,TRBV5-1,TRBJ1-2,CASSRTGLGYTF,TGCGCCAGCAGCCGGACAGGGCTCGGCTACACCTTC